These T cell receptor beta chains were read from a single sample in a study of cytomegalovirus exposure and HLA in healthy donors. Measured with immunoSEQ multiplex PCR; TCRdb has only the in-frame clones, and not every one. The top ten hold about a fifth of the sample, which has about 94,000 clones, roughly 70% seen once. The sequenced material came from PBMCs. The receptors were gathered from a man aged 25-45 years in good health and CMV-seropositive. Both conserved end residues are part of each CDR3. The D gene is left open where the match is weak. Size is omitted from some rows. Given values are once, few, many or a class for expanded clones.

.	TRBJ1-5	TRBV6-5	TRBD1	CASSPTGGAGQPQHF	TGTGCCAGCAGCCCGACAGGGGGCGCGGGGCAGCCCCAGCATTTT
.	TRBJ1-1	TRBV15	TRBD1	CATSSLPTGEVTEAFF	TGTGCCACCAGCTCCCTCCCGACAGGGGAAGTAACTGAAGCTTTCTTT
.	TRBJ2-3	TRBV11-3	.	CASSRTGDTDTQYF	TGTGCCAGCAGTCGTACGGGGGACACAGATACGCAGTATTTT
.	TRBJ2-5	TRBV5-4	TRBD1	CASSLRQGKKTQYF	TGTGCCAGCAGCTTGAGACAGGGGAAGAAGACCCAGTACTTC
few	TRBJ2-7	TRBV5-5	TRBD1	CASSPEDRGNEQYF	TGTGCCAGCAGCCCCGAGGACAGGGGGAACGAGCAGTACTTC
.	TRBJ2-2	TRBV18	.	CASSPDSTGELFF	TGTGCCAGCTCACCCGACAGCACCGGGGAGCTGTTTTTT
.	TRBJ2-7	TRBV28	TRBD2	CASIPSGSTHEQYF	TGTGCCAGCATCCCTAGCGGGAGTACCCACGAGCAGTACTTC
.	TRBJ1-6	TRBV19	TRBD1	CASSQQGLGSPLHF	TGTGCCAGTAGTCAACAGGGGTTAGGGTCACCCCTCCACTTT
few	TRBJ2-1	TRBV28	TRBD2	CASSPPLSGRAHEQFF	TGTGCCAGCAGCCCACCCTTAAGCGGGAGGGCCCATGAGCAGTTCTTC
.	TRBJ2-7	TRBV5-1	.	CASSPGFGSYEQYF	TGCGCCAGCAGCCCGGGATTCGGCTCCTACGAGCAGTACTTC
.	TRBJ2-5	TRBV4-1	TRBD2	CASSQGSGGYQETQYF	TGCGCCAGCAGCCAGGGTAGCGGGGGGTACCAAGAGACCCAGTACTTC
.	TRBJ1-5	TRBV27	.	CASRISPGSGQPQHF	TGTGCCAGCCGAATCAGTCCAGGGTCGGGCCAGCCCCAGCATTTT
.	TRBJ2-7	TRBV29-1	TRBD1	CSVELEDRGYEQYF	TGCAGCGTTGAATTAGAGGACAGGGGCTACGAGCAGTACTTC
.	TRBJ1-2	TRBV10-3	.	CAISETGRVNYGYTF	TGTGCCATCAGTGAGACAGGGAGGGTAAACTATGGCTACACCTTC
.	TRBJ2-3	TRBV6-1	.	CASSEFVRESDTQYF	TGTGCCAGCAGTGAATTTGTGAGGGAGTCAGATACGCAGTATTTT
once	TRBJ1-6	TRBV25-1	TRBD1	CASSEYGDRNSPLHF	TGTGCCAGCAGTGAATATGGGGACAGAAATTCACCCCTCCACTTT
.	TRBJ2-2	TRBV5-1	.	CASSDNSNPNTGELFF	TGCGCCAGCAGCGATAACAGTAACCCGAACACCGGGGAGCTGTTTTTT
few	TRBJ1-2	TRBV18	.	CASSPAGANYGYTF	TGTGCCAGCTCACCGGCCGGAGCTAACTATGGCTACACCTTC
.	TRBJ2-1	TRBV29-1	TRBD1	CSVGDRQFNEQFF	TGCAGCGTTGGGGACAGACAATTCAATGAGCAGTTCTTC
.	TRBJ2-3	TRBV5-4	.	CASSFSGFGDHTQYF	TGTGCCAGCAGCTTCAGTGGGTTCGGGGATCATACGCAGTATTTT
.	TRBJ1-1	TRBV12-5	TRBD1	CASGSWDSLNTEAFF	TGTGCTAGTGGCTCATGGGACAGCTTGAACACTGAAGCTTTCTTT
.	TRBJ1-1	TRBV11-2	.	CASSRTLEAFF	TGTGCCAGCAGCCGGACACTTGAAGCTTTCTTT